The 10 T cell receptor beta chains given below trace back to one sample, sequenced in a study of identifying expanded T cells in peripheral blood. Assay used: immunoSEQ multiplex PCR; TCRdb lists only in-frame clones, some missing. The data hold some 95,000 clones, with 75% to 90% observed a single time. Source material: blood. Receptor source: a person aged 18 to 69 in good health.

The chain has TRBV6-5 and TRBJ2-7; a possible D gene is TRBD1 (6 bases). The CDR3 extends over 11 amino acids. Germline CDR1 MNHEY, CDR2 SVGAGI. The V gene lost 5 bases and the J gene lost 6 bases, with 8 bases spanning the gap. CDR3 in amino acids: CASSRTAEQYF. For the CDR3, the DNA is TGTGCCAGCAGTAGGACAGCCGAGCAGTACTTC.

The chain employs TRBV4-3 and TRBJ2-7; weak D call: TRBD1 (6 bases). Germline V gene data show CDR1 as LGHNA and CDR2 as YSLEER. The germline V and J ends were trimmed by 0 bases and 7 bases, with 13 bases remaining between them. The CDR3 sequence is 14 residues long. The CDR3 DNA sequence: TGCGCCAGCAGCCAAGACCAGGGGTTGGGGGAGCAGTACTTC. Translating gives CASSQDQGLGEQYF.

V is TRBV15 and J is TRBJ1-2; maybe TRBD1 (5 bases). The germline CDR1 and CDR2 sequences are LNHNV and YYDKDF (reference sequence). The length of the CDR3 is 19 residues. Trimming stripped 1 base from V and 5 bases from J, with 26 bases between. The CDR3 DNA reads as TGTGCCACCAGCAGAGTAGATACTCTAGGTGGACCTGACAGTTATGGCTACACCTTC. Protein product: CATSRVDTLGGPDSYGYTF.

The chain is built from TRBV7-9 and TRBJ1-1; D may be TRBD1 (6 bases). Trimming took off 4 bases at V and 1 base at J, with 10 bases between the two ends. Germline CDR1 SEHNR, CDR2 FQNEAQ (reference sequence). The CDR3 extends over 14 amino acids. The CDR3: CASSWGARNTEAFF. CDR3 coding DNA: TGTGCCAGCAGCTGGGGGGCTCGGAACACTGAAGCTTTCTTT.

J is TRBJ2-7 and V is TRBV9; perhaps TRBD2 as D (5 bases). V lost 2 bases to trimming and J lost 3 bases, with 15 bases between them. Germline V gives CDR1 SGDLS, CDR2 YYNGEE. This CDR3 has 15 residues. The CDR3 spells CASSVLGDPRYEQYF. CDR3 sequence (DNA): TGTGCCAGCAGCGTCCTCGGGGATCCACGCTACGAGCAGTACTTC.

This chain links TRBV6-5 with TRBJ1-1; no firm D call. Germline V lookup: CDR1 MNHEY, CDR2 SVGAGI. Trimming shortened V by 6 bases and J by 1 base, and 6 bases separated the two germline ends. This CDR3 is 12 amino acids long. The CDR3 coding sequence is TGTGCCAGCAGATTCAGGAACACTGAAGCTTTCTTT. Residues: CASRFRNTEAFF.

The CDR3 reads CASNNDRDEQFF. In nucleotides, the CDR3 is TGTGCCAGTAACAACGACAGGGATGAGCAGTTCTTC. The chain uses TRBV19 and TRBJ2-1, with 7 bases lining up with TRBD1. The CDR3 is made up of 12 amino acids. V lost 7 bases, J lost 8 bases, and 5 bases stayed unmatched. Looked up from germline, CDR1 is LNHDA and CDR2 is SQIVND (reference sequence).

The chain links TRBV18 to TRBJ2-7; 10 bases agree with TRBD1. The CDR3 is made up of 15 amino acids. CDR1 and CDR2 (germline): KGHSH, LQKENI. V was pared by 4 bases and J by 5 bases, with 8 bases of the junction left unmatched. CDR3 region: CASSRDRGLENEQYF. DNA of the CDR3: TGTGCCAGCTCACGGGACAGGGGTCTTGAAAACGAGCAGTACTTC.

This clone has a single count. V and J are TRBV6-1 and TRBJ1-2, with 7 bases aligning to TRBD1. Germline CDR1 and CDR2: MNHNS and SASEGT. Germline trimming cut 6 bases from V and 3 bases from J; bases unmatched to any gene: 4. The CDR3 is made up of 13 amino acids. Here the CDR3 DNA reads TGTGCCAGCAGATACGGGACAGACTATGGCTACACCTTC. Translated: CASRYGTDYGYTF.

The rearrangement joins TRBV29-1 to TRBJ2-3; 8 bases fit TRBD2. Germline assignment: CDR1 SQVTM and CDR2 ANQGSEA. V dropped 3 bases and J dropped 3; count of bases not matched to a gene: 5. The CDR3 runs to 14 residues. Here the CDR3 reads CSVDSSGGTDTQYF. The CDR3 DNA follows: TGCAGCGTTGACTCCAGCGGGGGTACAGATACGCAGTATTTT.